This TCR beta chain derives from a study of blood T cells in healthy people across ages. With a J-beta primer mix and a sample-barcoded 5' primer, a second PCR ran about 7 to 12 cycles. Using its own MiXCR run on the 5' RACE reads, TCRdb lists one record per CDR3 protein. Here the sample spans fewer than 900,000 distinct CDR3 sequences, approximately 49% being singletons. The receptor's source is a woman in her sixties in good health. The sample consisted of blood.

The DNA of the CDR3 is TGTGCCAGCAGCCCGAGGGCAGAGTTGGGACTAGCGGGAGATCCCCTTACTTACAATGAGCAGTTCTTC. Its translation is CASSPRAELGLAGDPLTYNEQFF. V gene TRBV27 combines with J gene TRBJ2-1; 14 bases agree with TRBD2. The V gene's germline CDR1 is MNHEY and CDR2 SMNVEV (reference sequence). V was pared by 6 bases and J by 4 bases, with 26 bases of the junction left unmatched. This CDR3 spans 23 amino acids.